This T cell receptor beta chain was sequenced in a study of T cells after yellow fever vaccination. For the study at large: The fractions with low cell numbers were processed using SMART-Seq v4 Ultra Low Input. Study outcomes and limitations: Researchers noted that a small share of clonotypes showed up in both CD4 and CD8 compartments. Abundant clonotypes (contaminants from the bulk population) could be present in FACS-sorted repertoires.

Note on this clonotype: Its target is unknown.

TCR cDNA was made by 5'RACE template switching, adding a universal primer site and UMIs. MiXCR was run by TCRdb on the 5' RACE reads, yielding one entry per CDR3 protein. The table records about 300,000 distinct CDR3 sequences, under 5% of them present only once. The receptor was derived from a man aged 18 to 29 who received the YFV17D yellow fever vaccine. The sequences come from PBMCs, collected 5 days after the yellow fever booster vaccination.

In nucleotides, the CDR3 is TGTGCCAGCAGCCAAGGCTTTTGGGGTTCGGGTTCACCCCTCCACTTT. Translating it yields CASSQGFWGSGSPLHF. This rearrangement joins TRBV3-1 to TRBJ1-6, with D unresolved. This CDR3 spans 16 amino acids. Trimming shortened V by 1 base and J by 9 bases, and 16 bases separated the two germline ends. Germline V gene sequence: CDR1 LGHDT, CDR2 YNNKEL (reference sequence).